The 21 T cell receptor beta chains listed next were all sequenced from one sample in a study of blood T cell repertoires in COVID-19. Clones were read by immunoSEQ multiplex PCR, and TCRdb kept only the in-frame ones, dropping some. The sample lists roughly 410,000 clones, around nine tenths occurring once. The source material was peripheral blood. The receptor set was obtained from a woman aged 40 to 49 with COVID-19, enrolled during active disease.

The rearrangement uses TRBV7-8 and TRBJ2-2; 7 bases match TRBD1. The CDR3 extends over 15 amino acids. Trimming cost V 3 bases and J 4 bases; bases outside gene matches: 5. In germline, CDR1 is SGHVS, CDR2 FQNEAQ. The CDR3 DNA reads as TGTGCCAGCAGCTTCCTAAGGGGGCTCACCGGGGAGCTGTTTTTT. It translates to CASSFLRGLTGELFF.

The chain recombines TRBV5-4 with TRBJ1-2; 11 bases map to TRBD1. Trimming cost V 2 bases and J 4 bases; bases outside gene matches: 7. The CDR3 covers 16 residues. CDR1 and CDR2 from the germline V gene are SGHNT and YYREEE (reference sequence). The CDR3 is CASSFGQGAWGYGYTF. The CDR3 nucleotides read TGTGCCAGCAGCTTTGGACAGGGGGCCTGGGGCTATGGCTACACCTTC.

V is TRBV5-6 and J is TRBJ2-3; 10 bases agree with TRBD2. CDR1 is SGHDT and CDR2 is YYEEEE in the germline V gene. V was pared by 4 bases and J by 3 bases, with 5 bases of the junction left unmatched. This CDR3 contains 15 residues. CDR3 sequence: CASSLGLAATDTQYF. The CDR3 region has the DNA TGTGCCAGCAGCCTCGGACTAGCGGCAACAGATACGCAGTATTTT. Together with reference TRBV5-6 and TRBJ2-3, the CDR3 gives the full variable domain: DAGVTQSPTHLIKTRGQQVTLRCSPKSGHDTVSWYQQALGQGPQFIFQYYEEEERQRGNFPDRFSGHQFPNYSSELNVNALLLGDSALYLCASSLGLAATDTQYFGPGTRLTVL.

The chain recombines TRBV4-3 with TRBJ1-6; perhaps TRBD1 as D (6 bases). The CDR3 runs 15 residues. Germline assignment: CDR1 LGHNA and CDR2 YSLEER. The V and J ends lost 6 bases and 5 bases respectively, with 14 bases between them. Here the CDR3 reads CASSQGTSDNSPLHF. Written as DNA, the CDR3 is TGCGCCAGCAGTCAGGGGACGTCCGATAATTCACCCCTCCACTTT.

The chain links TRBV9 to TRBJ2-7; D gene uncertain. This CDR3 is 15 amino acids long. V was cut by 0 bases and J by 0 bases, with 10 bases left in between. Germline values: CDR1 SGDLS, CDR2 YYNGEE. Here the CDR3 reads CASSVVSDSSYEQYF. In DNA, the CDR3 is TGTGCCAGCAGCGTAGTGTCAGATTCCTCCTACGAGCAGTACTTC.

This chain connects TRBV20-1 to TRBJ2-3; 12 nucleotides line up with TRBD2. Germline values: CDR1 DFQATT, CDR2 SNEGSKA (reference sequence). There are 14 residues in the CDR3. Unmatched junction bases numbered 5, after V lost 6 bases and J lost 4 bases. This CDR3 reads CSASGTSGPDTQYF. CDR3 DNA: TGCAGTGCCAGTGGGACTAGCGGGCCAGATACGCAGTATTTT.

V usage is TRBV5-1 and J usage is TRBJ1-1; D unclear. Between the trimmed V and J ends, which lost 0 bases and 1 base, there was a span of 10 bases. This CDR3 contains 15 residues. Germline V gene sequence: CDR1 SGHRS, CDR2 YFSETQ. Here the CDR3 reads CASSLALLSNTEAFF. The CDR3 DNA follows: TGCGCCAGCAGCTTGGCCCTCCTCTCGAACACTGAAGCTTTCTTT.

Remarks on this clone: Its ends do not fully match the called genes, so a read error is possible. The chain joins TRBV7-7 to TRBJ2-1; 7 positions agree with TRBD1. The CDR3 is 13 amino acids. Germline CDR1 SSHAT, CDR2 FNYEAQ (reference sequence). The CDR3 DNA follows: TGTGCTAGCAGTTTCGACAGGGACGCTGAGCAGTTCTTC. Its translation is CASSFDRDAEQFF.

Comments on this clone: Other DNA sequences from this sample encode an identical CDR3 as well. The chain combines TRBV27 with TRBJ2-7, with 10 bases matching TRBD2. With 6 bases clipped from V and 2 bases from J, the junction kept 4 bases outside the gene matches. The length of the CDR3 is 14 residues. The germline gives CDR1 MNHEY, CDR2 SMNVEV (reference sequence). CDR3 sequence (DNA): TGTGCCAGCAGCCCAGGACTAGCGGCCTACGAGCAGTACTTC. Amino acid sequence: CASSPGLAAYEQYF.

The chain employs TRBV5-5 and TRBJ2-6; TRBD1 is a possible D gene (6 bases). V lost 3 bases, J lost 1 base, and 17 bases lay in between. Germline values: CDR1 SGHKS, CDR2 YYEKEE (reference sequence). This CDR3 is built from 18 residues. CDR3 in DNA: TGTGCCAGCAGCTCCGTCGCAGGGGTGATATCTGGGGCCAACGTCCTGACTTTC. Amino acids: CASSSVAGVISGANVLTF.

The chain couples TRBV3-1 (or the pseudogene TRBV3-2) to TRBJ1-1; D ambiguous. The CDR3 has 14 residues. Trimming removed 4 bases from V and 4 bases from J, with 13 bases in between. Germline loops: CDR1 LGHDT, CDR2 YNNKEL (reference sequence). CDR3 residues: CASSRRVRGTEAFF. In DNA form, the CDR3 reads TGTGCCAGCAGCCGCCGGGTCCGGGGCACTGAAGCTTTCTTT.

The V gene is TRBV9, the J gene TRBJ1-5; 10 bases are a match to TRBD1. The CDR3 spans 14 residues. With V trimmed by 7 bases and J by 5 bases, 6 bases remained unmatched. Germline V lookup: CDR1 SGDLS, CDR2 YYNGEE. In DNA, the CDR3 is TGTGCCAGCGGGACAGGGGCAGGGGATCAGCCCCAGCATTTT. Translation: CASGTGAGDQPQHF.

Notes on this clone: One end of the junction is discordant with germline, which a read error may explain. The genes are TRBV7-8 and TRBJ1-1; no firm D call. CDR1 and CDR2 from the germline V gene are SGHVS and FQNEAQ. The CDR3 is made up of 14 amino acids. Written as DNA, the CDR3 is TGTGCCAGCAGCCCAGGAGGAGGCCCTCAAGTAATTCTCTTT. This gives the protein CASSPGGGPQVILF.

This clone has just one count. This sample also contains other DNA sequences that code for the same CDR3. Here the CDR3 reads CASRAGNTEAFF. DNA for the CDR3: TGTGCCAGCAGAGCGGGGAACACTGAAGCTTTCTTT. The V call is TRBV6-5, the J call TRBJ1-1, with D unclear. Germline V gives CDR1 MNHEY, CDR2 SVGAGI. This CDR3 is built from 12 residues. Trimming took 6 bases from V and 1 from J, leaving 6 bases between them.

This rearrangement joins TRBV5-1 to TRBJ2-7; 9 nucleotides line up with TRBD1. Per germline, CDR1 SGHRS and CDR2 YFSETQ. The CDR3 is 16 amino acids. J was trimmed by 5 bases and V by 4 bases; bases with no gene match: 13. The CDR3 sequence is CASSPNPNRGRNEQYF. The CDR3 nucleotides read TGCGCCAGCAGCCCGAATCCAAACAGGGGGCGCAACGAGCAGTACTTC.

CDR3 DNA: TGTGCCAGCAGCCCATTAGCGGGGCCCTACGAGCAGTACTTC. It yields the protein CASSPLAGPYEQYF. This chain connects TRBV5-4 to TRBJ2-7, with 8 bases that match TRBD2. Germline V lookup: CDR1 SGHNT, CDR2 YYREEE (reference sequence). The CDR3 runs to 14 residues. With 4 bases clipped from V and 2 bases from J, the junction kept 5 bases outside the gene matches. The full variable domain, with the rest looked up from reference TRBV5-4 and TRBJ2-7, is ETGVTQSPTHLIKTRGQQVTLRCSSQSGHNTVSWYQQALGQGPQFIFQYYREEENGRGNFPPRFSGLQFPNYSSELNVNALELDDSALYLCASSPLAGPYEQYFGPGTRLTVT.

V and J are TRBV14 and TRBJ1-1, with D hard to call. The germline gives CDR1 SGHDN, CDR2 FVKESK. The ends were cut back, 0 bases at V and 7 bases at J, with 15 bases in the middle. The CDR3 consists of 15 residues. The CDR3 sequence is CASSQDIGRRVEAFF. The CDR3 coding sequence is TGTGCCAGCAGCCAAGATATCGGCCGCCGGGTTGAAGCTTTCTTT.

The chain couples TRBV19 to TRBJ2-7, with D perhaps matching TRBD2 (6 bases). The germline CDR1 and CDR2 sequences are LNHDA and SQIVND (reference sequence). Trimming removed 4 bases at V and 0 bases at J, with 22 bases between. The CDR3 runs to 18 residues. The CDR3 region has the DNA TGTGCCAGTAGTAACCGCGGCGGGGCGGGGATTCGCTCCTACGAGCAGTACTTC. The encoded protein is CASSNRGGAGIRSYEQYF.

The CDR3 DNA is TGTGCCAGCAGCCCGACAGGGCGGGGCAATGAGCAGTTCTTC. Protein: CASSPTGRGNEQFF. This chain connects TRBV7-9 to TRBJ2-1; tentatively, D is TRBD1 (7 bases). Germline CDR1 reads SEHNR; CDR2 reads FQNEAQ (reference sequence). The CDR3 runs to 14 residues. The germline V and J ends were trimmed by 5 bases and 6 bases, with 14 bases remaining between them. Full variable domain (rest looked up from reference TRBV7-9 and TRBJ2-1): DTGVSQNPRHKITKRGQNVTFRCDPISEHNRLYWYRQTLGQGPEFLTYFQNEAQLEKSRLLSDRFSAERPKGSFSTLEIQRTEQGDSAMYLCASSPTGRGNEQFFGPGTRLTVL.

This clone was observed once. V gene TRBV9 combines with J gene TRBJ2-2; D is possibly TRBD2 (6 bases). The CDR3 spans 15 residues. Germline V gives CDR1 SGDLS, CDR2 YYNGEE. V was cut by 6 bases and J by 4 bases, with 16 bases left in between. CDR3 nucleotide sequence: TGTGCCAGCACCCGGACGGGACTTAGCACCGGGGAGCTGTTTTTT. It codes for CASTRTGLSTGELFF.

The genes are TRBV6-5 and TRBJ2-1, with 13 positions matching TRBD2. In germline, CDR1 is MNHEY, CDR2 SVGAGI. CDR3 length equals 15 residues. The ends lost 6 bases at V and 9 bases at J; junction bases unmatched: 8. CDR3 nucleotides: TGTGCCAGCAGCACTCCGGGACTAGCGGGAACTGAGCAGTTCTTC. It translates to CASSTPGLAGTEQFF.